The 20 T cell receptor beta chains presented below share a single source sample, sequenced in a study of T cell responses to AZD1222 COVID-19 vaccine. The assay was immunoSEQ multiplex PCR, and TCRdb's table has in-frame clones only and misses some. This table holds around 130,000 clones, 80% to 95% found once. The specimen comprised peripheral blood, sampled 28 days after the second dose of the MenACWY control vaccine. The receptor source for this set is an adult who received the MenACWY meningococcal vaccine as a control.

The chain carries TRBV7-8 and TRBJ2-1, with D perhaps matching TRBD1 (6 bases). Germline V CDR1 and CDR2: SGHVS, FQNEAQ. This CDR3 spans 14 amino acids. The ends were cut back, 5 bases at V and 3 bases at J, with 11 bases in the middle. DNA for the CDR3: TGTGCCAGCAGCACCCGGGACAACTACAATGAGCAGTTCTTC. Translation gives CASSTRDNYNEQFF. The variable domain in full, with the rest retrieved from reference TRBV7-8 and TRBJ2-1, is GAGVSQSPRYKVAKRGQDVALRCDPISGHVSLFWYQQALGQGPEFLTYFQNEAQLDKSGLPSDRFFAERPEGSVSTLKIQRTQQEDSAVYLCASSTRDNYNEQFFGPGTRLTVL.

This rearrangement joins TRBV6-1 to TRBJ1-2, with 7 positions matching TRBD1. With V trimmed by 0 bases and J by 8 bases, 9 bases remained unmatched. Germline V gene data show CDR1 as MNHNS and CDR2 as SASEGT. The CDR3 is made up of 15 amino acids. In DNA form, the CDR3 reads TGTGCCAGCAGTGAAGCGCTCCCGGACAGGAGGGGCTACACCTTC. It yields the protein CASSEALPDRRGYTF.

This chain links TRBV6-1 with TRBJ1-4, with a tentative D call TRBD1 (5 bases). Per germline, CDR1 MNHNS and CDR2 SASEGT. The CDR3 contains 16 residues. Trimming removed 1 base from V and 4 bases from J, with 13 bases in between. CDR3 protein: CASSEEVGRGNEKLFF. The CDR3 DNA reads TGTGCCAGCAGTGAAGAAGTGGGGCGCGGTAATGAAAAACTGTTTTTT.

The V gene is TRBV27, the J gene TRBJ2-3; TRBD2 matches 7 bases. The germline CDR1 and CDR2 sequences are MNHEY and SMNVEV (reference sequence). The CDR3 runs to 14 residues. The J segment lost 3 bases and the V segment lost 4 bases, leaving 4 bases of the junction unmatched. The CDR3 loop reads CASSSPSGTDTQYF. CDR3 DNA sequence: TGTGCCAGCAGTTCCCCTAGCGGAACAGATACGCAGTATTTT.

This clone was seen a few times. The genes are TRBV29-1 and TRBJ2-7, with D tentatively TRBD2 (5 bases). Germline V CDR1 and CDR2: SQVTM, ANQGSEA. CDR3 length: 10 residues. Trimming pared 6 bases from V and 4 bases from J, leaving 7 bases between. CDR3 amino acids: CSVWEYEQYF. The CDR3 coding sequence is TGCAGCGTGTGGGAGTACGAGCAGTACTTC.

The chain employs TRBV11-3 and TRBJ2-5; 8 bases align to TRBD1. Unmatched junction bases numbered 6, after V lost 5 bases and J lost 1 base. The CDR3 runs 15 residues. Germline V gives CDR1 SGHNT, CDR2 YENEEA. CDR3 bases: TGTGCCAGCAGCCCAGGGGGCAGGGGCCAAGAGACCCAGTACTTC. Encoded protein: CASSPGGRGQETQYF.

V is TRBV7-2 and J is TRBJ2-7; 10 bases fit TRBD2. The J segment lost 0 bases and the V segment lost 5 bases, leaving 10 bases of the junction unmatched. CDR1 SGHTA and CDR2 FQGNSA come from the germline V gene. The CDR3 covers 17 residues. CDR3 DNA: TGTGCCAGCAGCCATATCGCCTCTAGCGGGAGCTCCTACGAGCAGTACTTC. Translation: CASSHIASSGSSYEQYF.

This clone appeared once. This sequence joins TRBV27 and TRBJ1-6; D possibly corresponds to TRBD1 (6 bases). Trimming stripped 8 bases from V and 7 bases from J, with 12 bases between. The germline V gene encodes CDR1 MNHEY and CDR2 SMNVEV (reference sequence). CDR3 length: 13 amino acids. For the CDR3, the DNA is TGTGCCAGCCGTACAGGGTTCAATTCACCCCTCCACTTT. As protein: CASRTGFNSPLHF.

The chain combines TRBV4-2 with TRBJ1-4, with unresolved D. CDR3 length: 12 residues. In germline, CDR1 is LGHNA, CDR2 YNFKEQ. V lost 6 bases and J 1 base, leaving 3 bases between the germline ends. The CDR3 is CASSRTNEKLFF. The DNA of the CDR3 is TGTGCCAGCAGTCGAACTAATGAAAAACTGTTTTTT.

J is TRBJ1-1 and V is TRBV28, with D possibly matching TRBD1 (5 bases). This CDR3 has 12 residues. Trimming removed 6 bases from V and 11 bases from J, with 16 bases in between. Germline CDR1 reads MDHEN; CDR2 reads SYDVKM. CDR3 sequence: CASRRGGWEAFF. The CDR3 nucleotides are TGTGCCAGCAGGCGGGGGGGATGGGAGGCTTTCTTT. The entire variable domain, with the rest obtained from reference TRBV28 and TRBJ1-1, is as follows: DVKVTQSSRYLVKRTGEKVFLECVQDMDHENMFWYRQDPGLGLRLIYFSYDVKMKEKGDIPEGYSVSREKKERFSLILESASTNQTSMYLCASRRGGWEAFFGQGTRLTVV.

The V call is TRBV6-5, the J call TRBJ2-5; TRBD1 aligns across 7 bases. The CDR3 is 13 amino acids. Germline assignment: CDR1 MNHEY and CDR2 SVGAGI. V trimming: 2 bases; J trimming: 3 bases; junction bases outside the gene matches: 0. In nucleotides, the CDR3 is TGTGCCAGCAGTTACGGACAGGAAGAGACCCAGTACTTC. Its translation: CASSYGQEETQYF.

This chain connects TRBV30 to TRBJ1-5; maybe TRBD1 (6 bases). The CDR3 sequence is 15 residues long. V lost 6 bases and J lost 0, with 15 bases in between. Germline loops: CDR1 GTSNPN, CDR2 SVGIG (reference sequence). The CDR3 sequence: CACSSGGDSNQPQHF. CDR3 sequence (DNA): TGTGCCTGCTCCAGTGGGGGCGATAGCAATCAGCCCCAGCATTTT.

This clone came up once. The V and J genes are TRBV7-2 and TRBJ1-3; D may be TRBD1 (5 bases). Germline V gene lookup returns CDR1 SGHTA and CDR2 FQGNSA. The CDR3 is 15 residues long. Between the trimmed V and J ends, which lost 5 bases and 4 bases, there was a span of 15 bases. The CDR3 is CASSPWTQGGNTIYF. As DNA, the CDR3 is TGTGCCAGCAGCCCCTGGACCCAGGGAGGAAACACCATATATTTT.

This clone was recorded only once. The V gene is TRBV11-2, the J gene TRBJ1-5, with D unclear. The CDR3 length is 13 residues. The V end lost 3 bases, the J end lost 6 bases, and 9 bases lay between the germline ends. Germline CDR1 is SGHAT and CDR2 is FQNNGV. CDR3 nucleotide sequence: TGTGCCAGCAGCTTTAGTCTCACTCAGCCCCAGCATTTT. It is translated as CASSFSLTQPQHF.

The chain couples TRBV15 to TRBJ2-7; 7 nucleotides agree with TRBD1. The V gene's germline CDR1 is LNHNV and CDR2 YYDKDF (reference sequence). V gave up 3 bases and J gave up 7 bases; unmatched junction bases: 12. The CDR3 extends over 15 amino acids. CDR3 coding DNA: TGTGCCACCAGCAGGACAGGGCCAGAATGGGGAGAGCAGTACTTC. This gives the protein CATSRTGPEWGEQYF.

This clone was seen a single time. The chain couples TRBV5-6 to TRBJ2-4; unclear D gene. The germline CDR1 and CDR2 sequences are SGHDT and YYEEEE. CDR3 length equals 13 residues. The germline V and J ends were trimmed by 0 bases and 5 bases, with 6 bases remaining between them. CDR3 loop: CASSLGAENIQYF. CDR3 coding DNA: TGTGCCAGCAGCTTGGGGGCAGAAAACATTCAGTACTTC. The full variable domain, rest sourced from reference TRBV5-6 and TRBJ2-4, is DAGVTQSPTHLIKTRGQQVTLRCSPKSGHDTVSWYQQALGQGPQFIFQYYEEEERQRGNFPDRFSGHQFPNYSSELNVNALLLGDSALYLCASSLGAENIQYFGAGTRLSVL.

A few counts support this clone. This CDR3 reads CAISESQGLAKNIQYF. The DNA for the CDR3 is TGTGCCATCAGTGAGTCACAGGGACTAGCCAAAAACATTCAGTACTTC. V usage is TRBV10-3 and J usage is TRBJ2-4; TRBD1 or TRBD2 may be the D gene (6 bases each). The CDR3 spans 16 residues. V lost 0 bases and J 0 bases, leaving 9 bases between the germline ends. Germline loops: CDR1 ENHRY, CDR2 SYGVKD.

The V call is TRBV6-2 or TRBV6-3, the J call TRBJ1-1; D may be TRBD1 (6 bases). The CDR3 is 16 amino acids. The V gene's germline CDR1 is MNHEY and CDR2 SVGEGT. The germline V and J ends were trimmed by 2 bases and 0 bases, with 13 bases remaining between them. The CDR3 DNA follows: TGTGCCAGCAGTTACCCCTACAGGGAAATGAACACTGAAGCTTTCTTT. Protein product: CASSYPYREMNTEAFF.

V is TRBV28 and J is TRBJ1-2; 7 positions agree with TRBD1. This CDR3 is built from 11 residues. From germline, CDR1 is MDHEN and CDR2 SYDVKM. The trim removed 7 bases at V and 8 bases at J, leaving 4 bases unmatched. The CDR3 loop is CASTRGRGYTF. CDR3 sequence (DNA): TGTGCCAGCACGAGGGGGCGCGGCTACACCTTC.

The chain recombines TRBV7-9 with TRBJ2-1; perhaps D is TRBD1 or TRBD2 (5 bases each). This CDR3 has 16 amino acids. CDR1 and CDR2 from the germline V gene are SEHNR and FQNEAQ (reference sequence). V was cut by 5 bases and J by 4 bases, with 18 bases left in between. The CDR3 DNA sequence: TGTGCCAGCAGCCCACGACCGGGGCAGACGTACAATGAGCAGTTCTTC. Translating gives CASSPRPGQTYNEQFF.